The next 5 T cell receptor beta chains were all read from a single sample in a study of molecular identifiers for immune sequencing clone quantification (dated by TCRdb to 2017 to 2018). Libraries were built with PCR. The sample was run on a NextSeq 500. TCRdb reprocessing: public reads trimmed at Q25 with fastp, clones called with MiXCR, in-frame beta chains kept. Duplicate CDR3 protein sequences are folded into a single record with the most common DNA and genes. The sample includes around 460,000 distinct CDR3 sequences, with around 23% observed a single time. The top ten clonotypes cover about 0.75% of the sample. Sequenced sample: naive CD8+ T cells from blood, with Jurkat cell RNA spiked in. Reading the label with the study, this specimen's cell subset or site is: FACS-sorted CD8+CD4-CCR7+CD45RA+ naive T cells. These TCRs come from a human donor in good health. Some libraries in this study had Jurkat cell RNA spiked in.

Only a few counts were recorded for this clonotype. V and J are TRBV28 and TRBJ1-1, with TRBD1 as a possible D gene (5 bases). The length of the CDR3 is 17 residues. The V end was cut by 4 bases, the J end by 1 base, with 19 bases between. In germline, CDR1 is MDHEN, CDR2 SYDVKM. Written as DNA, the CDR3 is TGTGCCAGCAGTTGGCAGGGTGGGGTTGGCGGGAACACTGAAGCTTTCTTT. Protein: CASSWQGGVGGNTEAFF.

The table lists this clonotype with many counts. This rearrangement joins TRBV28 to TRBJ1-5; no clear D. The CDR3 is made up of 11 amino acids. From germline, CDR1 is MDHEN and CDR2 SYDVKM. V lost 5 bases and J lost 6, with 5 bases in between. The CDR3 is CASSMGQPQHF. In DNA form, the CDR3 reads TGTGCCAGCAGTATGGGTCAGCCCCAGCATTTT.

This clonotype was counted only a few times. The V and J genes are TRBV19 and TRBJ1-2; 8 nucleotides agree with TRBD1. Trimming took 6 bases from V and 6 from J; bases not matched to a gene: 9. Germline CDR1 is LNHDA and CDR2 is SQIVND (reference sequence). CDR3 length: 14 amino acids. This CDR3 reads CASRPQGAAHGYTF. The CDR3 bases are TGTGCCAGTAGACCCCAGGGGGCTGCTCATGGCTACACCTTC.

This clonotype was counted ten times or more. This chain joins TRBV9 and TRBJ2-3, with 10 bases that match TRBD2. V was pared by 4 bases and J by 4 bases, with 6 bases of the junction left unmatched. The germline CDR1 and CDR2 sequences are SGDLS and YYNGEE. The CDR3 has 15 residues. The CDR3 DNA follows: TGTGCCAGCAGCCCCGAGCGGGGGGGCGCAGATACGCAGTATTTT. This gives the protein CASSPERGGADTQYF.

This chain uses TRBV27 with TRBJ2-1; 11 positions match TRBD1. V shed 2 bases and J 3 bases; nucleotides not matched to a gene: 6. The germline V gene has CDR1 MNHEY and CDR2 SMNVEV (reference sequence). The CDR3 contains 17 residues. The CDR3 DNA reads TGTGCCAGCAGTTTAGCAACCGGGACAGGGGGCTACAATGAGCAGTTCTTC. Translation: CASSLATGTGGYNEQFF.